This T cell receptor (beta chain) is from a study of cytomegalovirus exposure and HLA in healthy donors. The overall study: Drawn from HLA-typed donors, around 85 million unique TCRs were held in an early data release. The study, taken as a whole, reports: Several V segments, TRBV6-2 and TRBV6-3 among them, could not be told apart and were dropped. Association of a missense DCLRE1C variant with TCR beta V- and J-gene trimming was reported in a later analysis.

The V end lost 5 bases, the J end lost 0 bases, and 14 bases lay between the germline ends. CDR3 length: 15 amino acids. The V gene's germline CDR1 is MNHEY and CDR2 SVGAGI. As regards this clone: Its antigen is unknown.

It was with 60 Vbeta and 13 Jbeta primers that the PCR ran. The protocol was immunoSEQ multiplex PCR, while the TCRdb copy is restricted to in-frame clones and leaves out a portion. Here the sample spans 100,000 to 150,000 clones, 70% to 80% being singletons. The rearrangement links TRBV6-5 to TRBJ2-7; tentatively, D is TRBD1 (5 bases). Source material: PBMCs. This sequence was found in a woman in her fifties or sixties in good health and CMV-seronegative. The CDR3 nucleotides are TGTGCCAGCAGTCCCAGGGCCCGGTTCTCCTACGAGCAGTACTTC. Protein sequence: CASSPRARFSYEQYF.